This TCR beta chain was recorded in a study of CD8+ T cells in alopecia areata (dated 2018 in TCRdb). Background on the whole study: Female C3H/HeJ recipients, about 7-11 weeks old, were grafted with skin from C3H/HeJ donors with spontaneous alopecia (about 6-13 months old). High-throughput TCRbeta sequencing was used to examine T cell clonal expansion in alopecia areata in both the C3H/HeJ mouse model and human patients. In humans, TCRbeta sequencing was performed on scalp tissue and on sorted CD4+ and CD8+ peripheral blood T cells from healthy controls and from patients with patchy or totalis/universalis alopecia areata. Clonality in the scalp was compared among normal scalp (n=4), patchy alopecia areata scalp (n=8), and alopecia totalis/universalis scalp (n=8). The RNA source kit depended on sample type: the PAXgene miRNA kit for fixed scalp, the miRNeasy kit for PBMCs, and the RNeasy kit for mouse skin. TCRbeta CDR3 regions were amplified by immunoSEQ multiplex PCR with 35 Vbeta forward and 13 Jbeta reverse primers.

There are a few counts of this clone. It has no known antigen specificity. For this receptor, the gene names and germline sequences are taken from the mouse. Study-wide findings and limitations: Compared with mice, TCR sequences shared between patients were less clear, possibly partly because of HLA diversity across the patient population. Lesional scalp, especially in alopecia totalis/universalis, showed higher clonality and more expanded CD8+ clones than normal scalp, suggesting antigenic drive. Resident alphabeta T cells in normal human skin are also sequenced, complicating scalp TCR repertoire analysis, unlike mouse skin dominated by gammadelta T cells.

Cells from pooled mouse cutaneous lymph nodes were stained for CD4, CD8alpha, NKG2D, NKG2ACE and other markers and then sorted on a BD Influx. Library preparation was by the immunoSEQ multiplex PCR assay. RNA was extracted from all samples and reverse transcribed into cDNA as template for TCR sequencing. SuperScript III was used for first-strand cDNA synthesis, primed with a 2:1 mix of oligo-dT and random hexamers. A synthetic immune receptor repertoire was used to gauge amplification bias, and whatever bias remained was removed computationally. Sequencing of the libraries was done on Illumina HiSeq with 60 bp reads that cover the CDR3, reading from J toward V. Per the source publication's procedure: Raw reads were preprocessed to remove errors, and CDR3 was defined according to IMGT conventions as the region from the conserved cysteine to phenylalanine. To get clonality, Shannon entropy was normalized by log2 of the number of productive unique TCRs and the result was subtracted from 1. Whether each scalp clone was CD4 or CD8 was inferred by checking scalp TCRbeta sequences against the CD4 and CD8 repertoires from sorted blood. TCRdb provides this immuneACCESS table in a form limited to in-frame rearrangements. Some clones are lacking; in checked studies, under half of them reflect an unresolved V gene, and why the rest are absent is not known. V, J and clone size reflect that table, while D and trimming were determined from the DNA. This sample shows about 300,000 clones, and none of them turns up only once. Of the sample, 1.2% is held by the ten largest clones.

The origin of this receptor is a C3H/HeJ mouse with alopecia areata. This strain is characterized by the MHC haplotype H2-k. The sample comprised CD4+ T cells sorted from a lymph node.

The DNA read from the CDR3 is TGTGCCAGCAGTTTCTTCGGACAGGGGAACACA. It codes for CASSFFGQGNT. The CDR3, in full, reads CASSFFGQGNTEVFF. Here the chain combines TRBV14 and TRBJ1-1; the junction holds 8 bases that match TRBD1. The read finishes 4 residues shy of the CDR3 end, and the germline J gene is used to complete it. Counted from cysteine to phenylalanine, this CDR3 has 15 amino acids. Shown are 33 bases from within the CDR3, in frame from base 1. Here V drops 0 bases and J drops 1 base, and the junction holds 2 bases not matched to any gene. CDR1 is given as SGHDT and CDR2 as FRDEAV, both from the germline V gene.